This entry features one TCR beta chain sequence. What it binds is not known. The entry originates in a study of T cell responses to AZD1222 COVID-19 vaccine. Study-wide results and caveats: The donors showed a predominance of white British ancestry and of females, with possible underestimation of clonal diversity. Just a handful of AZD1222 recipients were seropositive at baseline.

The germline V gene encodes CDR1 GTSNPN and CDR2 SVGIG (reference sequence). Deletions cut 6 bases from V and 3 bases from J, with 17 bases between. The CDR3 has 14 amino acids. Method: immunoSEQ multiplex PCR; TCRdb's copy keeps in-frame clones and lacks some. The repertoire holds 150,000 or so clones, around 92% seen once, with around 1.5% in the top ten. The specimen comprised peripheral blood, sampled on day 0 of AZD1222 vaccination. This TCR was recovered from an adult in good health. The chain couples TRBV30 to TRBJ1-1; no firm D call. CDR3 nucleotides: TGTGCCTGCTGTTTCGTCGGCAGTTACACTGAAGCTTTCTTT. This encodes CACCFVGSYTEAFF.